Below, 24 T cell receptor beta chains from the same sample are listed, as sequenced in a study of early T cells in non-severe SARS-CoV-2 infection. TCRdb itself ran the 5' RACE reads through MiXCR, one entry per CDR3 protein. The sample lists fewer than 20,000 distinct CDR3 sequences, roughly 6% occurring once. Sequenced: whole blood. Receptor source: an adult who was a healthcare worker with PCR-confirmed SARS-CoV-2 infection or an uninfected control (not recorded which).

This clonotype came up many times. The chain carries TRBV28 and TRBJ1-1; 12 bases are shared with TRBD1. CDR1 MDHEN and CDR2 SYDVKM come from the germline V gene. This CDR3 comprises 20 residues. After removal of 4 bases from V and 2 bases from J, the junction contained 17 bases not matched to a gene. CDR3 bases: TGTGCCAGCAGTTACCAATTCTACCGGGACAGGGGGCTGGGTAACACTGAAGCTTTCTTT. It encodes CASSYQFYRDRGLGNTEAFF.

This clonotype showed up just a few times. The chain links TRBV11-3 to TRBJ2-7; D gene ambiguous. The V gene lost 1 base and the J gene lost 6 bases, with 10 bases spanning the gap. This CDR3 is 13 amino acids long. CDR1 is SGHNT, CDR2 YENEEA, per germline. Here the CDR3 DNA reads TGTGCCAGCAGCTTAGGGCGCGCGAGCGAGCAGTACTTC. Residues: CASSLGRASEQYF.

Ten or more counts support this clonotype. The DNA of the CDR3 is TGCAGCGTTATAGTACAGGGAGGAGGTAACACTGAAGCTTTCTTT. Its translation is CSVIVQGGGNTEAFF. V gene TRBV29-1 combines with J gene TRBJ1-1; a possible D gene is TRBD1 (6 bases). V was cut by 5 bases and J by 2 bases, with 18 bases left in between. This CDR3 is 15 amino acids long. CDR1 is SQVTM, CDR2 ANQGSEA, per germline.

Relative to its sample, this clonotype is medium-sized. The chain employs TRBV12-3 or TRBV12-4 and TRBJ1-1; 7 nucleotides line up with TRBD1. There are 14 residues in the CDR3. The trim removed 2 bases at V and 3 bases at J, leaving 3 bases unmatched. The CDR3 loop reads CASSLSQGDTEAFF. CDR3 sequence (DNA): TGTGCCAGCAGTTTAAGTCAGGGGGACACTGAAGCTTTCTTT.

This clonotype was seen repeatedly, ten times or more. The chain couples TRBV5-1 to TRBJ2-2; D might be TRBD2 (6 bases). The CDR3 loop spans 13 amino acids. V was shortened by 2 bases and J by 9 bases, with 11 bases between the two germline ends. Germline CDR1 and CDR2: SGHRS and YFSETQ. The DNA for the CDR3 is TGCGCCAGCAGCTTAACGGGAGATCGGGAGCTGTTTTTT. Translated: CASSLTGDRELFF.

This clonotype was picked up many times. This rearrangement joins TRBV27 to TRBJ2-3; tentative D call: TRBD1 (5 bases). The V end lost 4 bases, the J end lost 1 base, and 15 bases lay between the germline ends. The germline V gene encodes CDR1 MNHEY and CDR2 SMNVEV (reference sequence). This CDR3 comprises 16 residues. The chain's CDR3 is CASSSAGQRRTDTQYF. CDR3 nucleotides: TGTGCCAGCAGTTCAGCAGGGCAAAGGCGCACAGATACGCAGTATTTT.

By sample share, this clonotype is medium-sized. The chain combines TRBV13 with TRBJ2-3; TRBD2 is a possible D gene (5 bases). The germline V gene has CDR1 PRHDT and CDR2 FYEKMQ (reference sequence). V was trimmed by 3 bases and J by 7 bases, leaving 11 bases between them. The CDR3 has 13 amino acids. CDR3 in DNA: TGTGCCAGCAGCTTTTCGTCGGGGTATACGCAGTATTTT. As protein: CASSFSSGYTQYF.

This clonotype was counted at least ten times. The chain is built from TRBV20-1 and TRBJ2-7; 8 positions match TRBD2. CDR3 size: 14 residues. V gave up 0 bases and J gave up 1 base; unmatched junction bases: 2. The germline V gene has CDR1 DFQATT and CDR2 SNEGSKA (reference sequence). CDR3: CSARDGGVSYEQYF. The DNA of the CDR3 is TGCAGTGCTAGAGACGGGGGGGTGTCCTACGAGCAGTACTTC.

The chain employs TRBV10-3 and TRBJ2-5; D is perhaps TRBD1 (6 bases). V dropped 3 bases and J dropped 5 bases, with 10 bases sitting between them. This CDR3 contains 13 residues. Germline V gives CDR1 ENHRY, CDR2 SYGVKD. CDR3 sequence (DNA): TGTGCCATCAGTGAAGGGCAGGGGGAGACCCAGTACTTC. This codes for CAISEGQGETQYF.

This clonotype showed up many times. The CDR3 nucleotides read TGTGCCAGCAGCTTAAGCGGGACAGGGTTTGATGAAAAACTGTTTTTT. Its translation is CASSLSGTGFDEKLFF. This chain uses TRBV11-2 with TRBJ1-4, with TRBD1 identical over 9 bases. Per the germline V gene, CDR1 is SGHAT and CDR2 is FQNNGV. This CDR3 has 16 amino acids. V was clipped by 2 bases and J by 6 bases; unmatched bases: 7.

The CDR3 sequence is CASSGTAATNEKLFF. The CDR3 DNA reads TGTGCCAGCAGTGGGACGGCCGCAACTAATGAAAAACTGTTTTTT. The chain joins TRBV2 to TRBJ1-4; D uncertain. Trimming cost V 4 bases and J 0 bases, with 9 bases left between them. Germline V gives CDR1 SNHLY, CDR2 FYNNEI. The CDR3 is 15 residues long.

This clonotype was recorded many times. The chain combines TRBV20-1 with TRBJ2-1; 12 bases map to TRBD2. Germline V gene data show CDR1 as DFQATT and CDR2 as SNEGSKA (reference sequence). CDR3 length: 17 residues. V trimming: 0 bases; J trimming: 8 bases; junction bases outside the gene matches: 11. The CDR3 region has the DNA TGCAGTGCTAGAGATCCCAGACTAGCGGGAGTTGGGGATGAGCAGTTCTTC. Translation gives CSARDPRLAGVGDEQFF.

Of note for this clonotype: This may be a read error, as it is one base from a much larger clone. The chain uses TRBV10-2 and TRBJ2-7; 10 nucleotides align to TRBD2. The CDR3 contains 15 residues. In germline, CDR1 is WSHSY, CDR2 SAAADI. The CDR3 region is CTSSILAGHSGEQYF. The DNA for the CDR3 is TGCACCAGCAGCATACTAGCGGGACATAGCGGCGAGCAGTACTTC.

This chain joins TRBV30 and TRBJ2-1; 9 bases agree with TRBD2. The CDR3 is 14 residues long. Germline CDR1 and CDR2: GTSNPN and SVGIG (reference sequence). The junction had 6 bases not matched to a gene; V was cut back by 5 bases and J by 4 bases. DNA of the CDR3: TGTGCCTGGGGGCGACTAGCGGTGTACAATGAGCAGTTCTTC. Translation: CAWGRLAVYNEQFF.

This clonotype was picked up many times. The chain links TRBV7-8 to TRBJ1-2; D unresolved. Germline values: CDR1 SGHVS, CDR2 FQNEAQ. V was trimmed by 0 bases and J by 8 bases, leaving 16 bases between them. CDR3 length equals 15 residues. The CDR3 DNA reads TGTGCCAGCAGCTTAGCGACGGACGTGTTTCGGGGCTACACCTTC. Encoded protein: CASSLATDVFRGYTF.

In its sample, this clonotype was seen many times. The chain combines TRBV7-2 with TRBJ2-5; TRBD1 agrees at 8 bases. CDR1 is SGHTA and CDR2 is FQGNSA in the germline V gene. This CDR3 spans 14 amino acids. The V gene end was trimmed by 1 base and the J gene end by 6 bases; junction bases not matched to a gene: 4. The CDR3 spells CASSLGGQGQTQYF. In DNA, the CDR3 is TGTGCCAGCAGCTTAGGAGGACAGGGACAGACCCAGTACTTC.

This clonotype was counted at least ten times. The V gene is TRBV28, the J gene TRBJ2-1; 13 bases are a match to TRBD2. The trim removed 8 bases at V and 3 bases at J, leaving 10 bases unmatched. CDR1 and CDR2 (germline): MDHEN, SYDVKM. This CDR3 has 17 residues. The CDR3 loop is CASSSSGTSGVYNEQFF. The DNA of the CDR3 is TGTGCCAGCTCATCTTCCGGGACTAGCGGGGTCTACAATGAGCAGTTCTTC.

This clonotype was observed many times. This chain connects TRBV16 to TRBJ1-2, with D possibly matching TRBD1 (5 bases). Germline V gene data show CDR1 as KGHSY and CDR2 as FQNENV. Trimming removed 0 bases from V and 2 bases from J, with 7 bases in between. This CDR3 spans 14 amino acids. The CDR3 reads CASSQSRGNYGYTF. The CDR3 DNA sequence: TGTGCCAGCAGCCAATCTCGGGGGAACTATGGCTACACCTTC. Supplemented by reference TRBV16 and TRBJ1-2, the full variable domain reads GEEVAQTPKHLVRGEGQKAKLYCAPIKGHSYVFWYQQVLKNEFKFLISFQNENVFDETGMPKERFSAKCLPNSPCSLEIQATKLEDSAVYFCASSQSRGNYGYTFGSGTRLTVV.

This clonotype is medium-sized. The rearrangement uses TRBV19 and TRBJ2-7; D is unresolved. Per germline, CDR1 LNHDA and CDR2 SQIVND (reference sequence). The V end lost 9 bases, the J end lost 6 bases, and 6 bases lay between the germline ends. The length of the CDR3 is 9 residues. This chain's CDR3 is CARFPEQYF. The CDR3 DNA follows: TGTGCCAGGTTCCCCGAGCAGTACTTC.

This clonotype was detected many times. V usage is TRBV20-1 and J usage is TRBJ2-1, with a possible D match to TRBD1 (5 bases). CDR3 length equals 14 residues. Germline loops: CDR1 DFQATT, CDR2 SNEGSKA (reference sequence). V lost 6 bases to trimming and J lost 0 bases, with 12 bases between them. The CDR3: CSAQGRSSYNEQFF. Here the CDR3 DNA reads TGCAGTGCCCAGGGCCGCAGCTCCTACAATGAGCAGTTCTTC.

By share, this clonotype ranks as medium-sized. The chain couples TRBV19 to TRBJ1-5, with 10 bases fitting TRBD1. J lost 0 bases, V lost 6 bases, and 8 bases had no gene match. The CDR3 covers 17 residues. Germline V CDR1 and CDR2: LNHDA, SQIVND (reference sequence). Written as DNA, the CDR3 is TGTGCCAGTAGCCACGGGACAGGGGCCTATAGCAATCAGCCCCAGCATTTT. Translating it yields CASSHGTGAYSNQPQHF.

This clonotype was counted many times. The chain carries TRBV15 and TRBJ2-1; perhaps TRBD1 as D (5 bases). The V end was cut by 8 bases, the J end by 5 bases, with 16 bases between. This CDR3 is 14 amino acids long. The germline V gene encodes CDR1 LNHNV and CDR2 YYDKDF (reference sequence). The DNA of the CDR3 is TGTGCCACCGACCCCTGGACATCGCACAATGAGCAGTTCTTC. Its translation: CATDPWTSHNEQFF.

The sample holds a few counts of this clonotype. At one end, the junction sequence differs from germline, possibly due to a read error. The rearrangement uses TRBV30 and TRBJ2-7; 7 bases agree with TRBD1. The CDR3 has 14 residues. Germline V gene lookup returns CDR1 GTSNPN and CDR2 SVGIG (reference sequence). The CDR3 DNA reads as TGTGCCTGGAGTGGGGACAGAAACTCCTACGAACAGTACTTC. It yields the protein CAWSGDRNSYEQYF.

This clonotype came up many times. The V call is TRBV29-1, the J call TRBJ2-2; no reliable D call. This CDR3 spans 14 amino acids. V gave up 4 bases and J gave up 0 bases, with 9 bases separating them. Germline V gene sequence: CDR1 SQVTM, CDR2 ANQGSEA. The CDR3 protein is CSVVAVANTGELFF. The CDR3, as DNA: TGCAGCGTTGTGGCGGTCGCGAACACCGGGGAGCTGTTTTTT.